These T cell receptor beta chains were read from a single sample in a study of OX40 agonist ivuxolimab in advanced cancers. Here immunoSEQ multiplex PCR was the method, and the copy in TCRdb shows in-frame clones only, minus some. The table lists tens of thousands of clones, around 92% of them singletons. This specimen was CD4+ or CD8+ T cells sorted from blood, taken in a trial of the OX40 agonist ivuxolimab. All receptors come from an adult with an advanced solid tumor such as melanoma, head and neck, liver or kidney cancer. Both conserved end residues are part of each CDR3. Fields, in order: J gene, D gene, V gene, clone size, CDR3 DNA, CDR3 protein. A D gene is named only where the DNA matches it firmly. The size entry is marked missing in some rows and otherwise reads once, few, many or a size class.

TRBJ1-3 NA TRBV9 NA TGTGCCAGCAGCGTGGGTGCGGGAGGCGGAAACACCATATATTTT CASSVGAGGGNTIYF
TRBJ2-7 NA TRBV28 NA TGTGCCAGCAGACTCTCAGACTCCTACGAGCAGTACTTC CASRLSDSYEQYF
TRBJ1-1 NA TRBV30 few TGTGCCTGGAGTCCGGTCTTCACTGAAGCTTTCTTT CAWSPVFTEAFF
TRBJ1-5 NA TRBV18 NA TGTGCCAGCTCACCACTCTCCAATCAGCCCCAGCATTTT CASSPLSNQPQHF
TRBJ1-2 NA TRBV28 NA TGTGCCAGTAATAAGAATGAGGGCGCTCACTATGGCTACACCTTC CASNKNEGAHYGYTF
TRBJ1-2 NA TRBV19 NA TGTGCCAGTAGTCCCGGCCAGAACTATGGCTACACCTTC CASSPGQNYGYTF
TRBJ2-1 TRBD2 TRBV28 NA TGTGCCAGCAGTTTGCCTCCGGGGGGTTTGACAGCTGAGCAGTTCTTC CASSLPPGGLTAEQFF
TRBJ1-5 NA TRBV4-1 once TGCGCCAGCAGCCCTAGTGCGTCCAGCAATCAGCCCCAGCATTTT CASSPSASSNQPQHF
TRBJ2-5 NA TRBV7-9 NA TGTGCCAGCAGCTTAGCGGACTTCCAAGAGACCCAGTACTTC CASSLADFQETQYF
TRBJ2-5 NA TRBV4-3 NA TGCGCCAGCAGCCAAGAAGGCGAAGGGGTGGAAGAGACCCAGTACTTC CASSQEGEGVEETQYF
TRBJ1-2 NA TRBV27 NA TGTGCCAGCAGTTTATGGGGGGGATCTGGCTACACCTTC CASSLWGGSGYTF
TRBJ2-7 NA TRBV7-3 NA TGTGCCAGCAGCTTAACCCTGGGATACGAGCAGTACTTC CASSLTLGYEQYF
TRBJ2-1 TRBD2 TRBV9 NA TGTGCCAGCAGCGTAGAGGGACTAGGCCTGGACAATGAGCAGTTCTTC CASSVEGLGLDNEQFF
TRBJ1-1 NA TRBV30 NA TGTGCCTGGAGTGTGACAGACACTGAAGCTTTCTTT CAWSVTDTEAFF
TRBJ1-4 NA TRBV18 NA TGTGCCAGCCATTCGGAAAAACTGTTTTTT CASHSEKLFF
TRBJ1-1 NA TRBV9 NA TGTGCCAGCAGCGCGGGCCCGAGGACTGAAGCTTTCTTT CASSAGPRTEAFF
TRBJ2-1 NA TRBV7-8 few TGTGCCAGCAACAATGGGGCGAGGATATACAATGAGCAGTTCTTC CASNNGARIYNEQFF
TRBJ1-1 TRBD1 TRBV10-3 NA TGTGCCATCAGTGACATAGGACAGGGGGGCACTGAAGCTTTCTTT CAISDIGQGGTEAFF
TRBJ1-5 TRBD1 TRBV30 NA TGTGCCTGGACCCATCAGGGGGCATGGCAGCCCCAGCATTTT CAWTHQGAWQPQHF
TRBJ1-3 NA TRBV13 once TGTGCCAGCAGCCCCGGAAACACCATATATTTT CASSPGNTIYF
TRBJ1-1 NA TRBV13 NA TGTGCCAGCAGCGGACTGGACACGGGGAACACTGAAGCTTTCTTT CASSGLDTGNTEAFF
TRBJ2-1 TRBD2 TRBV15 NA TGTGCCACCAGCAGCGATCCGACTAGCGGAGTGGCCTACAATGAGCAGTTCTTC CATSSDPTSGVAYNEQFF
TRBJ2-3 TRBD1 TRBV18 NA TGTGCCAGCTCACCCCCGGGACAGGGCACAGATACGCAGTATTTT CASSPPGQGTDTQYF
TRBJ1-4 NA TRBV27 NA TGTGCCAGCAGTCTAATTTCAGCTAATGAAAAACTGTTTTTT CASSLISANEKLFF
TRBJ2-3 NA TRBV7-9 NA TGTGCCAGCAGCTTCACAGATACGCAGTATTTT CASSFTDTQYF
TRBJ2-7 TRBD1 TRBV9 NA TGTGCCAGCAGCCCAGCCGGGACAGTAGGCGAGCAGTACTTC CASSPAGTVGEQYF
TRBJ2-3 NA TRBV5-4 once TGTGCCAGCAGCCCTTGGACGGGAAGCACAGATACGCAGTATTTT CASSPWTGSTDTQYF